Only a few counts were recorded for the clone carrying this T cell receptor beta chain. Its antigen is undetermined. V was trimmed by 4 bases and J by 2 bases, leaving 18 bases between them. In germline, CDR1 is MGHRA, CDR2 YSYEKL. The CDR3 is made up of 17 amino acids. Each CDR3 protein is one row after TCRdb ran MiXCR on the reads. Here the sample spans 250,000 or so distinct CDR3 sequences, 17% being singletons. The data are from a study of T cell repertoires in cytomegalovirus infection. Findings and caveats of the study: Cumulative public TCR beta family frequency identified CMV carriers with the relevant HLA.

The chain recombines TRBV4-1 with TRBJ1-3, with D hard to call. The sequenced sample was CD8+ T cells from PBMCs. The receptor comes from a human donor in good health (CMV status not recorded). Some clones in this sample may be carry-over from other donors' samples. CDR3 in DNA: TGCGCCAGCAGCCGGAAGGACGGGAGCCTCCCTGGAAACACCATATATTTT. Protein product: CASSRKDGSLPGNTIYF.